This T cell receptor (beta chain) was captured in a study of blood T cell repertoires in COVID-19. The CDR3 covers 13 residues. Trimming removed 5 bases at V and 3 bases at J, with 11 bases between. Germline CDR1 SGHAT, CDR2 FQDESV (reference sequence). Original data processing: Using reference gene primer amplification, nucleated cell counts were estimated. The protocol was immunoSEQ multiplex PCR, while the TCRdb copy is restricted to in-frame clones and leaves out a portion. V, J and clone size derive from that table, while D and trimming were established from the DNA sequence. The profile shows 150,000 to 200,000 clones, 86% of them singletons.

The specimen sequenced was peripheral blood. The chain uses TRBV11-1 and TRBJ2-7; D might be TRBD2 (5 bases). This clonotype was obtained from an older woman with acute or convalescent COVID-19. The CDR3 spells CASSPGRNYEQYF. Written as DNA, the CDR3 is TGTGCCAGCAGCCCGGGGAGAAACTACGAGCAGTACTTC.